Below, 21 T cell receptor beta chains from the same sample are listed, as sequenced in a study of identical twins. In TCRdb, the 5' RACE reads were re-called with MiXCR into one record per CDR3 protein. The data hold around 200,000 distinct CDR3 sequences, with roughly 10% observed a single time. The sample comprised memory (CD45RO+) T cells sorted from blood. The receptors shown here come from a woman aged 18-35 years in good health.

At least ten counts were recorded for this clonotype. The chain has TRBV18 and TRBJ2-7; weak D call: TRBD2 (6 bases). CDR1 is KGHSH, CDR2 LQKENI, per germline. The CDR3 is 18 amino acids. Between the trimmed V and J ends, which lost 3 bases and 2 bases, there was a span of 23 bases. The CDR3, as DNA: TGTGCCAGCTCACCTTTTCGGGCACCGGGACGGACTACCTACGAGCAGTACTTC. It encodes CASSPFRAPGRTTYEQYF. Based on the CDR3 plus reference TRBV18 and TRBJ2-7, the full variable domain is NAGVMQNPRHLVRRRGQEARLRCSPMKGHSHVYWYRQLPEEGLKFMVYLQKENIIDESGMPKERFSAEFPKEGPSILRIQQVVRGDSAAYFCASSPFRAPGRTTYEQYFGPGTRLTVT.

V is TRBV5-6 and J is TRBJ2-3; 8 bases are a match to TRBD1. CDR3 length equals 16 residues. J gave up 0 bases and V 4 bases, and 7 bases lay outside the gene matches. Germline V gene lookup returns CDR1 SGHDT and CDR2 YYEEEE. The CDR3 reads CASSGTGTGSTDTQYF. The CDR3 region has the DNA TGTGCCAGCAGCGGAACCGGGACAGGAAGCACAGATACGCAGTATTTT.

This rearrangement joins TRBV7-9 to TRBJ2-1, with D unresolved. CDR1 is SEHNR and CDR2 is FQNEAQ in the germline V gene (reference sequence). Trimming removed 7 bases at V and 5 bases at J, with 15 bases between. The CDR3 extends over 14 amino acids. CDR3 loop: CASTLPNPDNEQFF. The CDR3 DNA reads TGTGCCAGCACCCTACCCAACCCCGACAATGAGCAGTTCTTC. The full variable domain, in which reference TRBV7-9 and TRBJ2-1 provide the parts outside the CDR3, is DTGVSQNPRHKITKRGQNVTFRCDPISEHNRLYWYRQTLGQGPEFLTYFQNEAQLEKSRLLSDRFSAERPKGSFSTLEIQRTEQGDSAMYLCASTLPNPDNEQFFGPGTRLTVL.

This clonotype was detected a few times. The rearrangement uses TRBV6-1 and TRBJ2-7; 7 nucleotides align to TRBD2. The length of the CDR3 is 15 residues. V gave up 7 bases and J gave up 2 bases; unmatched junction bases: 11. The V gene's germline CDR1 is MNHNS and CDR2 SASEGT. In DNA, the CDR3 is TGTGCCAGCAATAACGGGGGAGGGCCGCCCTACGAGCAGTACTTC. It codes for CASNNGGGPPYEQYF.

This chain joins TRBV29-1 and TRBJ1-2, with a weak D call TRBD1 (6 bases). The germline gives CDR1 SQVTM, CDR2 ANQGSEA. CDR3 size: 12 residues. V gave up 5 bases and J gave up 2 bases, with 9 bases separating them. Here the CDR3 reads CSVRGENYGYTF. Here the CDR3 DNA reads TGCAGCGTTAGGGGGGAAAACTATGGCTACACCTTC.

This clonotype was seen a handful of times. CDR3 DNA: TGTGCCAGCACCCCTTTTAGGGGCCTCCAAGAGACCCAGTACTTC. Translation: CASTPFRGLQETQYF. The rearrangement links TRBV7-2 to TRBJ2-5; perhaps TRBD1 as D (5 bases). The CDR3 is 15 amino acids. The V gene's germline CDR1 is SGHTA and CDR2 FQGNSA. Trimming pared 7 bases from V and 1 base from J, leaving 16 bases between.

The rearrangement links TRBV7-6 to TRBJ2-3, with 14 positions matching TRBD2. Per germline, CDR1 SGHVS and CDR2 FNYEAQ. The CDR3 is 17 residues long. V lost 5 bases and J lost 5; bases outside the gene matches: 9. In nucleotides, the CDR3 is TGTGCCAGCAGCGCCGAGACTAGCGGGGGGGCAGTAGATACGCAGTATTTT. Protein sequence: CASSAETSGGAVDTQYF.

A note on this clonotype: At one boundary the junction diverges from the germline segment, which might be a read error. The DNA for the CDR3 is TGTGCCAGCAGCTCGGGACAGGGGGTTTCCCGCCACTTC. This encodes CASSSGQGVSRHF. The rearrangement links TRBV11-2 to TRBJ2-7; 11 bases are a match to TRBD1. Germline values: CDR1 SGHAT, CDR2 FQNNGV. The CDR3 spans 13 residues.

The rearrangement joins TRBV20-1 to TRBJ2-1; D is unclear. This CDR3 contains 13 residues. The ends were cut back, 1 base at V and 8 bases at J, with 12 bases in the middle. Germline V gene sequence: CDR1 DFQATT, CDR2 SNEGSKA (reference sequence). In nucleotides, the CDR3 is TGCAGTGCTAGAGGCCCCCCGAGCGATGAGCAGTTCTTC. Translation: CSARGPPSDEQFF.

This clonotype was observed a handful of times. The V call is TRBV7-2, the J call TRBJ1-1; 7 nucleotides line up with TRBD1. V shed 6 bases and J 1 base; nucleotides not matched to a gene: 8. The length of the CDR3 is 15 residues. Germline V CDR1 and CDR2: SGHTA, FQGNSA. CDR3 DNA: TGTGCCAGCAGACCGCGAAACAGGGGGAACACTGAAGCTTTCTTT. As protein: CASRPRNRGNTEAFF. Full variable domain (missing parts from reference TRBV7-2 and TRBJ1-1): GAGVSQSPSNKVTEKGKDVELRCDPISGHTALYWYRQSLGQGLEFLIYFQGNSAPDKSGLPSDRFSAERTGGSVSTLTIQRTQQEDSAVYLCASRPRNRGNTEAFFGQGTRLTVV.

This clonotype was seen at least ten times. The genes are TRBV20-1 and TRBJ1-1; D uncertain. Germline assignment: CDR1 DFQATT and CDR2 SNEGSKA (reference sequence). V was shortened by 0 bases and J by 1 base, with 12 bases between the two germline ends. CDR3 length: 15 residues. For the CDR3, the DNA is TGCAGTGCTAGAGATCTCGAACGGGAGAACACTGAAGCTTTCTTT. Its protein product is CSARDLERENTEAFF.

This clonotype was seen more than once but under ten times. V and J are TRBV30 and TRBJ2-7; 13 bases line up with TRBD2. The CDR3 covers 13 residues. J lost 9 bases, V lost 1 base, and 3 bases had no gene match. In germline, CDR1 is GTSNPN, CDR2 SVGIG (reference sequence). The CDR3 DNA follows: TGTGCCTGGAGTGGGACTAGCGGGAGCTTGCAGTACTTC. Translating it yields CAWSGTSGSLQYF.

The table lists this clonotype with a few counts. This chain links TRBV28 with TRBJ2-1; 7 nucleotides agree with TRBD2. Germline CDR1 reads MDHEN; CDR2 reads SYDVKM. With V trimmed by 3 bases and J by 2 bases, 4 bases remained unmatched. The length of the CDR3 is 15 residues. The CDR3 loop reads CASSFGGSTYNEQFF. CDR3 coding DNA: TGTGCCAGCAGTTTCGGCGGGAGTACCTACAATGAGCAGTTCTTC.

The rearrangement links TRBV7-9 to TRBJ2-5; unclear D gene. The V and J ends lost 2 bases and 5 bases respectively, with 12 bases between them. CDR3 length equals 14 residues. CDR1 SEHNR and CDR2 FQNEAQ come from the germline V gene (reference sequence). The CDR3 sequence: CASSLRVGYETQYF. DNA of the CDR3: TGTGCCAGCAGCTTACGGGTGGGGTACGAGACCCAGTACTTC.

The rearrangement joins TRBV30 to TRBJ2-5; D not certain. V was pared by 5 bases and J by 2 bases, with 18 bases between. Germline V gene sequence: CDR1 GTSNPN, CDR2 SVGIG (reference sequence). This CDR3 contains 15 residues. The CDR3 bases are TGTGCCTGGGCCCGGCCACTCAAGGAGCAAGAGACCCAGTACTTC. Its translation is CAWARPLKEQETQYF.

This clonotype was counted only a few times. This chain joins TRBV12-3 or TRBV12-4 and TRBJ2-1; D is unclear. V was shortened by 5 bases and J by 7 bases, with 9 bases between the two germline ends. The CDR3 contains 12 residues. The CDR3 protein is CASSPLKNEQFF. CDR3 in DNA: TGTGCCAGCAGTCCTCTCAAAAATGAGCAGTTCTTC.

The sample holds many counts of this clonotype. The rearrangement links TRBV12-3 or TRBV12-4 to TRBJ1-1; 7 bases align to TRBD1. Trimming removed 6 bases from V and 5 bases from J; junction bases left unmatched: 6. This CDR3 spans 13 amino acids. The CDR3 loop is CASSRQGGTEAFF. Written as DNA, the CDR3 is TGTGCCAGCAGCCGACAGGGTGGGACTGAAGCTTTCTTT.

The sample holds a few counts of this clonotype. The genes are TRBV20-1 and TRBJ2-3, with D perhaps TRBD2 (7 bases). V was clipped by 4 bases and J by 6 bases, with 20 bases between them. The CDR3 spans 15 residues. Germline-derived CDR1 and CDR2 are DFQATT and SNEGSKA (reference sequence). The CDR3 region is CSAMPGGPPPDTQYF. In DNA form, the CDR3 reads TGCAGTGCTATGCCGGGGGGCCCACCGCCTGATACGCAGTATTTT.

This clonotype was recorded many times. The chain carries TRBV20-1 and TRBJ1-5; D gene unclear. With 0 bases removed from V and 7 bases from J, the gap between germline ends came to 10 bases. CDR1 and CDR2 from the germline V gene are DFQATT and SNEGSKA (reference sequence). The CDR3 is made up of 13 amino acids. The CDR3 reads CSARESLEQPQHF. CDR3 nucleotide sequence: TGCAGTGCTAGAGAGTCTTTGGAGCAGCCCCAGCATTTT.

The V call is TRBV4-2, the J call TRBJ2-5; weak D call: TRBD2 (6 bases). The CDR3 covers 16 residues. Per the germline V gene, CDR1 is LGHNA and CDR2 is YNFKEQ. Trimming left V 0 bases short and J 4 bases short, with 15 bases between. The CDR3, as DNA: TGTGCCAGCAGCCAAGAGGCTGCCGGGGGTCTAGAGACCCAGTACTTC. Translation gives CASSQEAAGGLETQYF.

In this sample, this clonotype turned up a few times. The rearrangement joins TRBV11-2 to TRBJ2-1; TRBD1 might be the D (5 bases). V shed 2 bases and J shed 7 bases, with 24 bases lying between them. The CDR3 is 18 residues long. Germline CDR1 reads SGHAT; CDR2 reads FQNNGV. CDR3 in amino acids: CASSLLQGAGPRRNEQFF. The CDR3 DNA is TGTGCCAGCAGCTTACTTCAGGGCGCTGGGCCTCGCCGAAATGAGCAGTTCTTC. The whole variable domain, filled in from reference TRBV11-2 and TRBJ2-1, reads EAGVAQSPRYKIIEKRQSVAFWCNPISGHATLYWYQQILGQGPKLLIQFQNNGVVDDSQLPKDRFSAERLKGVDSTLKIQPAKLEDSAVYLCASSLLQGAGPRRNEQFFGPGTRLTVL.